The clone carrying this T cell receptor (beta chain) was recorded many times. This CDR3 comprises 15 residues. V was shortened by 4 bases and J by 1 base, with 13 bases between the two germline ends. Germline CDR1 MNHEY, CDR2 SMNVEV (reference sequence). This sample is part of a study of blood T cell repertoires in COVID-19. Authors' processing steps: Nucleated cell number was recorded as an estimate derived from reference gene primer amplification. Assay: immunoSEQ multiplex PCR; the TCRdb copy retains only in-frame clones and omits some. The V and J calls and the clone size are those of that table, but D and trimming were determined from the DNA. Of 210,000 or so clones in the sample, roughly nine tenths are singletons; the top ten hold 9.5% to 15%.

The chain recombines TRBV27 with TRBJ2-5; D perhaps matches TRBD2 (5 bases). The receptor comes from a woman aged 18-29 years who had recovered from COVID-19. Input material: peripheral blood. The chain's CDR3 is CASSSRGDRQETQYF. CDR3 bases: TGTGCCAGCAGTTCCCGGGGAGACCGCCAAGAGACCCAGTACTTC.